One and the same sample provided the 15 T cell receptor beta chains below, sequenced in a study of blood T cell repertoires in COVID-19. Some clones are missing from TCRdb's copy, which holds only in-frame ones; the method was immunoSEQ multiplex PCR. The sample consists of 350,000 to 450,000 clones, 70% to 90% of them appearing once. The sample taken for sequencing was PBMCs or T cells enriched from blood (not recorded which). The receptors derive from a woman aged 18-30 years who had been exposed to COVID-19.

The chain joins TRBV29-1 to TRBJ2-1, with TRBD2 identical over 8 bases. V gave up 7 bases and J gave up 2 bases; unmatched junction bases: 19. The V gene's germline CDR1 is SQVTM and CDR2 ANQGSEA. The CDR3 loop spans 18 amino acids. The DNA for the CDR3 is TGCAGCGCGGACCGAAACCCTATAGCGGGAAGTCCCTACAATGAGCAGTTCTTC. Residues: CSADRNPIAGSPYNEQFF.

The CDR3 is CASSQPGTGSDEQYF. CDR3 DNA sequence: TGTGCCAGCAGCCAACCAGGGACAGGTTCCGACGAGCAGTACTTC. The chain links TRBV4-2 to TRBJ2-7, with TRBD1 matching 8 bases. V lost 2 bases and J lost 5; bases outside the gene matches: 8. CDR1 LGHNA and CDR2 YNFKEQ come from the germline V gene. The CDR3 totals 15 residues.

In this sample, this clone turned up a few times. The chain recombines TRBV3-1 (or the pseudogene TRBV3-2) with TRBJ1-2; no clear D. Trimming took off 0 bases at V and 0 bases at J, with 2 bases between the two ends. The CDR3 covers 13 residues. Looked up from germline, CDR1 is LGHDT and CDR2 is YNNKEL (reference sequence). The CDR3 region has the DNA TGTGCCAGCAGCCAAGACACTAACTATGGCTACACCTTC. It encodes CASSQDTNYGYTF.

CDR3 coding DNA: TGTGCCAGCAGCCAATACAGGGGGTGCGATAATTCACCCCTCCACTTT. Its translation is CASSQYRGCDNSPLHF. This chain uses TRBV3-1 (or the pseudogene TRBV3-2) with TRBJ1-6, with 8 bases aligning to TRBD1. V dropped 2 bases and J dropped 5; count of bases not matched to a gene: 5. The CDR3 has 16 residues. Germline values: CDR1 LGHDT, CDR2 YNNKEL (reference sequence).

This clone has more than one count but fewer than ten. This sequence joins TRBV5-1 and TRBJ2-1, with TRBD2 identical over 14 bases. J gave up 10 bases and V 8 bases, and 11 bases lay outside the gene matches. CDR1 is SGHRS, CDR2 YFSETQ, per germline. The CDR3 has 15 amino acids. The CDR3 sequence is CASYLTSGGAQEQFF. The CDR3 nucleotides are TGCGCCAGTTATCTGACTAGCGGGGGGGCCCAGGAGCAGTTCTTC.

J is TRBJ1-2 and V is TRBV27, with D possibly TRBD1 on 6 matching bases. The V end lost 5 bases, the J end lost 1 base, and 11 bases lay between the germline ends. Looked up from germline, CDR1 is MNHEY and CDR2 is SMNVEV (reference sequence). This CDR3 has 14 residues. CDR3 in DNA: TGTGCCAGCAGTCCCCCGGACAGTAACTATGGCTACACCTTC. It yields the protein CASSPPDSNYGYTF.

The chain uses TRBV18 and TRBJ2-7, with a possible D match to TRBD2 (5 bases). Germline V gene lookup returns CDR1 KGHSH and CDR2 LQKENI. V lost 3 bases to trimming and J lost 1 base, with 10 bases between them. This CDR3 is built from 14 residues. The DNA for the CDR3 is TGTGCCAGCTCACCGAGCGGCACTTCCTACGAGCAGTACTTC. This sequence encodes CASSPSGTSYEQYF. Full variable domain (remainder filled in from reference TRBV18 and TRBJ2-7): NAGVMQNPRHLVRRRGQEARLRCSPMKGHSHVYWYRQLPEEGLKFMVYLQKENIIDESGMPKERFSAEFPKEGPSILRIQQVVRGDSAAYFCASSPSGTSYEQYFGPGTRLTVT.

This clone was observed a single time. The genes are TRBV4-1 and TRBJ2-7; 7 bases are a match to TRBD1. V was clipped by 5 bases and J by 2 bases; unmatched bases: 3. The germline CDR1 and CDR2 sequences are MGHRA and YSYEKL. There are 13 residues in the CDR3. For the CDR3, the DNA is TGCGCCAGCAGCTGGGACAGAACCTACGAGCAGTACTTC. This gives the protein CASSWDRTYEQYF.

There are a few counts of this clone. The chain links TRBV7-6 to TRBJ2-7; D may be TRBD2 (5 bases). The V end was cut by 5 bases, the J end by 2 bases, with 16 bases between. This CDR3 spans 15 amino acids. Germline V gene sequence: CDR1 SGHVS, CDR2 FNYEAQ. The chain's CDR3 is CASSPQSTTTYEQYF. The CDR3 DNA follows: TGTGCCAGCAGCCCTCAGTCGACTACAACCTACGAGCAGTACTTC.

This chain joins TRBV4-1 and TRBJ2-5, with a possible D match to TRBD1 (6 bases). Per the germline V gene, CDR1 is MGHRA and CDR2 is YSYEKL. The CDR3 runs to 15 residues. Between the trimmed V and J ends, which lost 4 bases and 3 bases, there was a span of 15 bases. CDR3 in amino acids: CASSLHHGQKETQYF. CDR3 DNA: TGCGCCAGCAGCCTCCACCACGGACAGAAAGAGACCCAGTACTTC.

This sequence joins TRBV25-1 and TRBJ2-7; D not resolved. CDR3 length equals 11 residues. Germline values: CDR1 MGHDK, CDR2 SYGVNS. V was trimmed by 7 bases and J by 4 bases, leaving 8 bases between them. CDR3 protein: CASTGVYEQYF. DNA for the CDR3: TGTGCCAGCACCGGAGTGTACGAGCAGTACTTC.

On this clone: The junction does not match germline at one end; this may be a read error. The chain has TRBV7-3 and TRBJ1-1, with D maybe TRBD1 (6 bases). This CDR3 region has 13 residues. Germline assignment: CDR1 SGHTA and CDR2 FQGTGA. The CDR3 DNA reads as TGTGCCAGCAGCCTAACGGACAGCACTGAAGCTTTCTTT. Translating gives CASSLTDSTEAFF.

The chain links TRBV18 to TRBJ2-1, with 13 bases identical to TRBD2. Germline loops: CDR1 KGHSH, CDR2 LQKENI. The CDR3 consists of 16 residues. V lost 6 bases, J lost 3 bases, and 5 bases stayed unmatched. The DNA for the CDR3 is TGTGCCAGCTCGAGGGGACTAGCGGGATACTACAATGAGCAGTTCTTC. Translation: CASSRGLAGYYNEQFF.

The chain is built from TRBV5-8 and TRBJ1-6; 10 bases are shared with TRBD1. Trimming at V came to 4 bases and at J to 10 bases, leaving 5 bases not matched to a gene. The V gene's germline CDR1 is SGHTS and CDR2 YDEGEE. This CDR3 is 14 amino acids long. CDR3 nucleotide sequence: TGTGCCAGCAGCAAGGACAGGGGGGGATCACCCCTCCACTTT. Translating it yields CASSKDRGGSPLHF.

The rearrangement links TRBV7-6 to TRBJ2-2, with TRBD1 identical over 7 bases. Germline CDR1 reads SGHVS; CDR2 reads FNYEAQ. V lost 2 bases and J lost 2; bases outside the gene matches: 8. CDR3 length: 17 amino acids. CDR3 in amino acids: CASSLSPGQTNTGELFF. CDR3 DNA sequence: TGTGCCAGCAGCTTAAGCCCGGGACAGACCAACACCGGGGAGCTGTTTTTT.